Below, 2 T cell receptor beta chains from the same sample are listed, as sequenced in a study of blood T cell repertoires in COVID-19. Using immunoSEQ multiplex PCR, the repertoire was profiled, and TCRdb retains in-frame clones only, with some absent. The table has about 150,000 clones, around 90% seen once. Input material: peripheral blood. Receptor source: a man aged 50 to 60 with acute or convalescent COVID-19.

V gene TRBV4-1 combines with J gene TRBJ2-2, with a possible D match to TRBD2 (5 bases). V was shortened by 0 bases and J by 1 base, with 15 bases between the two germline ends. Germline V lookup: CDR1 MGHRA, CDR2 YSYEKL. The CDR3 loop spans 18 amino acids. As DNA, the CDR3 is TGCGCCAGCAGCCAAGAAATCCAGAGAGGGCGGAACACCGGGGAGCTGTTTTTT. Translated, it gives CASSQEIQRGRNTGELFF.

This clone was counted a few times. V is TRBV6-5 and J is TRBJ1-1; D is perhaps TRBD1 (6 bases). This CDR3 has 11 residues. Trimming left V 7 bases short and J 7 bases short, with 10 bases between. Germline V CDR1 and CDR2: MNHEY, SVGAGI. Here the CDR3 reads CASTGQIEAFF. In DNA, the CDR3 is TGTGCCAGCACCGGACAGATTGAAGCTTTCTTT.